This T cell receptor beta chain was sequenced in a study of blood T cell repertoires in COVID-19. Study information: COVID-19 samples from acute and convalescent phases originated in the United States, Italy and Spain.

In the source study's methods: Reference gene primer amplification yielded estimated nucleated cell counts. The table came from immunoSEQ multiplex PCR; TCRdb's copy has only in-frame clones and leaves some out. V, J and clone size are taken as reported in that table, and D and trimming were inferred from the DNA itself. The profile shows some 270,000 clones, approximately 90% of them singletons. This CDR3 has 14 residues. V was clipped by 3 bases and J by 4 bases, with 11 bases between them. The germline V gene encodes CDR1 MDHEN and CDR2 SYDVKM. Sequences were obtained from peripheral blood. The chain couples TRBV28 to TRBJ2-3; D possibly corresponds to TRBD2 (6 bases). The receptor was derived from a man under 40 with acute or convalescent COVID-19. The CDR3 protein is CASSFGGPSDTQYF. CDR3 bases: TGTGCCAGCAGTTTCGGAGGGCCATCAGATACGCAGTATTTT.